The T cell receptor beta chain described here comes from a study of cytomegalovirus exposure and HLA in healthy donors. V shed 1 base, J shed 2 bases, and the junction held 2 bases outside the gene matches. The CDR3 totals 16 residues. CDR1 is SGHVS, CDR2 FNYEAQ, per germline. The assay was immunoSEQ multiplex PCR, and TCRdb's table has in-frame clones only and misses some. The sample includes over 200,000 clones, about nine tenths seen only once; the top ten take 1.5% to 2.5%. The sequence came from a woman under 30 in good health and CMV-seropositive. The sample was PBMCs. The chain employs TRBV7-6 and TRBJ2-2; TRBD2 matches at 9 bases. The CDR3 DNA sequence: TGTGCCAGCAGCTTAGGAGCGGGGGGTAACACCGGGGAGCTGTTTTTT. It is translated as CASSLGAGGNTGELFF.